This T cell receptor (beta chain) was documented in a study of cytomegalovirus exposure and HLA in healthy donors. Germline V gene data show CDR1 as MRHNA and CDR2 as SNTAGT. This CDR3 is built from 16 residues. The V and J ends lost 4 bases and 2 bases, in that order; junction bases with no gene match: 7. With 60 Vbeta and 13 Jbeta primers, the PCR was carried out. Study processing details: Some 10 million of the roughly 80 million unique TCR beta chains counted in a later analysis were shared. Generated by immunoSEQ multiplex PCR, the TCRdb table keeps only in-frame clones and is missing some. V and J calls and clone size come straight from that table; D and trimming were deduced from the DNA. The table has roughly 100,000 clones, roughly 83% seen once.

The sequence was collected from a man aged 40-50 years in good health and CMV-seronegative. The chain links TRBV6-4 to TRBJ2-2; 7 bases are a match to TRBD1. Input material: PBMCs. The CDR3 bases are TGTGCCAGCAGTGTCGACAGGGTAACAAACACCGGGGAGCTGTTTTTT. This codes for CASSVDRVTNTGELFF.